The T cell receptor beta chain described here comes from a study of T cell responses to AZD1222 COVID-19 vaccine. At the level of the study: Pooled together were second doses at about 4 or about 12 weeks.

Whole-study findings and limits: A mostly white British donor set with more females was recruited, and clonal diversity was possibly underestimated. Along spike, vaccine-associated CD4 TCRs were found throughout, with dominance at 160-218 and 743-854. Scientists sampled the repertoires only once the peak T cell response had passed.

In this sample, this clone turned up once. Its antigen is still unknown. Assay: immunoSEQ multiplex PCR; the TCRdb copy retains only in-frame clones and omits some. The table lists about 140,000 clones, 88% of them singletons. The starting material was peripheral blood, obtained on day 0 of AZD1222 vaccination. The TCR originated in an adult in good health.

The DNA of the CDR3 is TGTGCCAGCAGCCTCCGGGGGAATGAGCAGTTCTTC. Protein sequence: CASSLRGNEQFF. The V and J genes are TRBV7-8 and TRBJ2-1; D may be TRBD2 (6 bases). Germline V gene sequence: CDR1 SGHVS, CDR2 FQNEAQ. CDR3 length: 12 amino acids. The V end lost 5 bases, the J end lost 7 bases, and 9 bases lay between the germline ends. The full variable domain, completed using reference TRBV7-8 and TRBJ2-1, is GAGVSQSPRYKVAKRGQDVALRCDPISGHVSLFWYQQALGQGPEFLTYFQNEAQLDKSGLPSDRFFAERPEGSVSTLKIQRTQQEDSAVYLCASSLRGNEQFFGPGTRLTVL.